This is a list of T cell receptor beta chains from one sample in a study of tumor and adjacent non-tumor tissue in lung cancer. TCRdb independently ran MiXCR on the multiplex PCR reads; one entry per CDR3 protein. The table records under 95,000 distinct CDR3 sequences, approximately 65% of them present only once. The source material was lung tumor tissue. These receptors came from a man between 60 and 75 years old with non-small cell lung cancer. Both conserved end residues are part of each CDR3. Each record gives: D gene, V gene, clone size, J gene, CDR3 protein, CDR3 DNA. The D gene is left open where the match is weak. Clone size is not always given. Where it is, it says once, few, many or a class for expanded clones.

-	TRBV6-2/TRBV6-3	-	TRBJ1-2	CGSGSTGVYGYAF	TGTGGCAGCGGCTCGACAGGAGTCTATGGCTACGCCTTC
-	TRBV11-1	-	TRBJ2-1	CASSFIGRQDEESF	TGTGCCAGCAGCTTCATCGGGAGACAAGATGAGGAGTCCTTC
-	TRBV6-5	many	TRBJ1-2	CASRPIGGYYGYTF	TGTGCCAGCAGACCCATTGGAGGATACTATGGCTACACCTTC
-	TRBV4-1	-	TRBJ1-1	CASSYTLGTRETEVFF	TGCGCCAGCAGCTATACACTGGGGACAAGAGAGACTGAAGTTTTCTTT
TRBD1	TRBV5-4	many	TRBJ2-7	CASSQGQTNYEQYF	TGTGCCAGCAGCCAGGGACAGACGAACTACGAGCAGTACTTC
TRBD2	TRBV29-1	-	TRBJ2-7	CSVGGLARGTPYEQYF	TGCAGCGTTGGAGGACTAGCGAGAGGAACTCCCTACGAGCAGTACTTC
-	TRBV11-1	few	TRBJ2-3	CSSSSGRVETDTQYF	TGTTCCAGCAGCTCAGGCAGGGTCGAGACAGATACGCAGTATTTT
-	TRBV29-1	-	TRBJ2-3	CSIVGGGDNTDTQYF	TGCAGCATTGTTGGTGGCGGGGATAACACAGATACGCAGTATTTT
-	TRBV11-3	once	TRBJ1-2	CASSPGVGVGYTF	TGTGCCAGCAGTCCCGGGGTAGGGGTTGGCTACACCTTC
TRBD2	TRBV6-1	-	TRBJ2-2	CESTGLAGINTGELFF	TGTGAAAGCACCGGACTAGCTGGGATAAACACCGGGGAGCTGTTTTTT
-	TRBV12-3/TRBV12-4	-	TRBJ2-5	CASSPVRGYQETQYF	TGTGCCAGCAGTCCGGTCAGGGGTTACCAAGAGACCCAGTATTTC
-	TRBV5-1	-	TRBJ1-3	CASSQSGNTIYF	TGCGCCAGCAGCCAGTCCGGAAACACCATATATTTT
TRBD2	TRBV28	few	TRBJ2-4	CASSYLAGTSFGIQYF	TGTGCCAGCAGTTATCTTGCCGGGACTAGCTTCGGCATTCAGTACTTC
-	TRBV20-1	many	TRBJ2-3	CSALSQAADTQYF	TGCAGTGCTCTGTCACAGGCAGCAGATACGCAGTATTTT
-	TRBV12-5	many	TRBJ2-7	CASGLVRGNEQYF	TGTGCTAGTGGTTTGGTACGAGGGAACGAGCAGTACTTC
-	TRBV20-1	many	TRBJ2-1	CSATKGVGRYEQFF	TGCAGTGCCACAAAGGGGGTGGGGCGCTATGAGCAGTTCTTC
TRBD2	TRBV6-6	-	TRBJ2-3	CDSNGLGLADSDTQYF	TGTGACAGCAATGGCCTGGGACTAGCGGATTCGGATACGCAGTATTTT
TRBD1	TRBV12-3/TRBV12-4	-	TRBJ1-3	CASSPHLPGQASGNTIYF	TGTGCCAGCAGTCCACACCTTCCGGGACAGGCCTCTGGAAACACCATATATTTT
-	TRBV4-1	-	TRBJ1-1	CASSPAQRAGTEAIF	TGCGCCAGCAGCCCAGCTCAAAGGGCGGGCACTGAAGCTATCTTT
-	TRBV6-5	many	TRBJ2-5	CASNNGVGLPGEETQYF	TGTGCCAGCAACAACGGAGTCGGACTCCCAGGCGAAGAGACCCAGTACTTC
TRBD1	TRBV5-8	many	TRBJ1-5	CASSPGTGTNQPQHF	TGTGCCAGCAGCCCGGGGACAGGGACAAATCAGCCCCAGCATTTT
TRBD1	TRBV4-1	-	TRBJ1-2	CDSSQTGTGGRGYYGYTF	TGTGACAGCAGCCAAACCGGGACAGGGGGCAGAGGCTACTATGGCTACACCTTC
TRBD2	TRBV12-3/TRBV12-4	once	TRBJ2-3	CVDSNPSGGPQQRGTQYF	TGTGTCGACAGCAACCCTAGCGGGGGACCCCAACAGAGGGGTACGCAGTATTTT
-	TRBV4-3	-	TRBJ1-1	CASSPELGVNTKAFF	TGCGCCAGCAGCCCAGAATTAGGAGTTAACACTAAAGCTTTCTTT
-	TRBV11-3	-	TRBJ2-1	CASSLDSSSYSEQFF	TGTGCCAGCAGCTTAGATTCTAGCTCCTACAGTGAGCAGTTCTTC
-	TRBV11-2	few	TRBJ1-2	CASSANAGAGGYTF	TGTGCCAGCAGCGCAAATGCGGGGGCCGGTGGCTACACCTTC
-	TRBV6-1	-	TRBJ1-1	CAGSESRPKAFF	TGTGCCGGCAGTGAGAGCCGACCGAAAGCTTTCTTT
TRBD2	TRBV6-1	many	TRBJ2-1	CASSASGGFNDEQFF	TGTGCCAGCAGTGCTAGCGGGGGATTCAATGATGAGCAGTTCTTC
-	TRBV28	-	TRBJ1-6	CTSSLEPGAPGPLHF	TGTACCAGCAGTTTAGAACCCGGGGCCCCTGGGCCCCTCCACTTT
-	TRBV7-9	few	TRBJ2-7	CVSSLSRAPNEQYF	TGTGTCAGCAGCTTATCGAGGGCGCCCAACGAGCAGTACTTC
-	TRBV10-3	-	TRBJ2-3	CAISVGHSTDTQYF	TGTGCCATCAGTGTTGGACATAGCACGGATACGCAGTATTTT
-	TRBV4-3	-	TRBJ2-2	CASSQGWEAGELFF	TGCGCCAGCAGCCAAGGGTGGGAAGCCGGGGAGCTGTTTTTT
-	TRBV29-1	-	TRBJ1-2	CNVAKRSRGDYGYTF	TGCAACGTTGCCAAGCGCTCCAGGGGCGACTATGGCTACACCTTC
TRBD1	TRBV14	many	TRBJ2-1	CASSSGGPGTGSSSYNEQFF	TGTGCCAGCAGCTCCGGAGGTCCCGGGACAGGCAGTAGCTCCTACAATGAGCAGTTCTTC
TRBD2	TRBV5-6	many	TRBJ2-1	CASSYGLAGANEQFF	TGTGCCAGCAGCTACGGACTAGCGGGAGCCAATGAGCAGTTCTTC
-	TRBV11-3	-	TRBJ2-1	CASSLAGNNEQFF	TGTGCCAGCAGCTTAGCGGGAAACAATGAGCAGTTCTTC
-	TRBV28	-	TRBJ2-7	CASTPRGSARYEQYF	TGTGCCAGCACTCCCCGCGGTAGCGCGCGCTACGAGCAGTACTTC
TRBD1	TRBV5-1	many	TRBJ2-7	CASRSGQGRTYEQYF	TGCGCCAGCAGGTCGGGACAGGGTAGGACCTACGAGCAGTACTTC
TRBD2	TRBV10-3	-	TRBJ2-2	CAIDSTLAGANTGELFF	TGTGCCATCGACTCGACACTAGCGGGTGCGAACACCGGGGAGCTGTTTTTC
-	TRBV20-1	many	TRBJ2-7	CSASRDGPYEQYF	TGCAGTGCTAGCAGGGACGGTCCCTACGAGCAGTACTTC
-	TRBV12-3/TRBV12-4	-	TRBJ2-1	CVSSIVGQNNEQFF	TGTGTCAGCAGTATAGTCGGACAAAACAATGAGCAGTTCTTC
-	TRBV29-1	-	TRBJ2-7	CSVGEATYEQCF	TGCAGCGTTGGAGAAGCCACCTACGAGCAGTGCTTC
TRBD2	TRBV18	-	TRBJ2-1	CSSSPGLGNHNEQFF	TGTTCCAGCTCACCGGGACTAGGGAATCACAATGAGCAGTTCTTC
TRBD2	TRBV12-3/TRBV12-4	-	TRBJ2-3	CASTLRLAGKSTDTQYF	TGTGCCAGCACTTTACGGCTAGCGGGTAAAAGCACAGATACGCAGTATTTT
TRBD2	TRBV4-2	once	TRBJ2-1	CASSQRNSGRSYNEQFF	TGTGCCAGCAGCCAAAGGAATAGCGGGAGGTCCTACAATGAGCAGTTCTTC
-	TRBV29-1	-	TRBJ2-7	CSVLGGNYEQYF	TGCAGCGTTCTAGGGGGTAACTACGAGCAGTACTTC
-	TRBV25-1	few	TRBJ2-1	CASSEYRGGDEQFF	TGTGCCAGCAGTGAATATAGAGGGGGGGATGAGCAGTTCTTC
TRBD1	TRBV11-2	many	TRBJ1-1	CASSSYIGQGNTEAFF	TGTGCCAGCAGCTCTTATATCGGACAGGGAAACACTGAAGCTTTCTTT
-	TRBV6-1	-	TRBJ1-4	CASSKWGTNEKLFF	TGTGCCAGCAGTAAGTGGGGGACTAATGAAAAACTGTTTTTT
TRBD2	TRBV24-1	few	TRBJ2-1	CVTSDSSTGGPSNEQFF	TGTGTCACCAGTGACTCTTCCACGGGAGGCCCGAGTAATGAGCAGTTCTTC
-	TRBV7-9	-	TRBJ1-1	CASSLGGSGKAFF	TGTGCCAGCAGCTTAGGAGGGTCAGGGAAAGCGTTCTTT
TRBD1	TRBV5-5	-	TRBJ1-2	CASRASTGSLYGYTF	TGTGCGAGCAGGGCCTCGACAGGGAGCCTCTATGGCTACACCTTC
-	TRBV20-1	many	TRBJ1-1	CSASRGNTEAFF	TGCAGTGCCTCGAGGGGGAACACTGAAGCTTTCTTT